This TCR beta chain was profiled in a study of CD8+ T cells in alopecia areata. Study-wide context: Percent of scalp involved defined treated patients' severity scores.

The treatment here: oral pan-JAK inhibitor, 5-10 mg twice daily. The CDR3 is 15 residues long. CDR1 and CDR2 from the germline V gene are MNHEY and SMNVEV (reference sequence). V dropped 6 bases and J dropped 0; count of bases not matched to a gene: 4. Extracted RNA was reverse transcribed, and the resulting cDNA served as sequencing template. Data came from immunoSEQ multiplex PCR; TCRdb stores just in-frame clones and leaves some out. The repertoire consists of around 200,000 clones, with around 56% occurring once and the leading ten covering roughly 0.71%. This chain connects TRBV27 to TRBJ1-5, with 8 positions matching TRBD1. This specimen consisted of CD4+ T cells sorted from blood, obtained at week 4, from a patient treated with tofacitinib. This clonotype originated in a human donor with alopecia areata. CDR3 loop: CASRPGGFSNQPQHF. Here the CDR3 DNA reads TGTGCCAGCAGACCAGGGGGCTTTAGCAATCAGCCCCAGCATTTT.